These T cell receptor beta chains were read from a single sample in a study of blood T cell repertoires in COVID-19. Repertoires were generated with immunoSEQ multiplex PCR, while TCRdb's copy carries only in-frame clones and drops some. The profile covers just under 250,000 clones, with approximately 84% appearing a single time and more than 2.5% taken by the ten largest. Sequencing input: peripheral blood. Every receptor here comes from a woman younger than 45 who had recovered from COVID-19. CDR3s include the opening cysteine and the closing phenylalanine or tryptophan. Fields, in order: CDR3 length, J gene, D gene, V gene, clone size, CDR3 DNA, CDR3 protein. A D gene is named only where the DNA matches it firmly. Clone size, where shown, is once, few, many, or a class for clones that have expanded.

15 | TRBJ1-6 | TRBD1 | TRBV18 | . | TGTGCCAGCTCATCACTAGACAGGGATAATTCACCCCTCCACTTT | CASSSLDRDNSPLHF
12 | TRBJ1-2 | . | TRBV10-3 | . | TGTGCCATCAGTGGCGGACAGTATGGCTACACCTTC | CAISGGQYGYTF
15 | TRBJ2-2 | TRBD2 | TRBV2 | . | TGTGCCAGCAGGTGGGAGGGCGCGGTCACCGGGGAGCTGTTTTTT | CASRWEGAVTGELFF
14 | TRBJ2-1 | . | TRBV7-3 | . | TGTGCCAGCAGCTCTCTGGGGGGTCACAATGAGCAGTTCTTC | CASSSLGGHNEQFF
16 | TRBJ1-5 | . | TRBV6-5 | . | TGTGCCAGCAGTTACCTCAGGGTAAGGAGCAATCAGCCCCAGCATTTT | CASSYLRVRSNQPQHF
18 | TRBJ2-3 | TRBD2 | TRBV10-3 | . | TGTGCCATCAGTGAGATACTAGCGGGGGCCACAGACACAGATACGCAGTATTTT | CAISEILAGATDTDTQYF
14 | TRBJ2-3 | TRBD2 | TRBV9 | . | TGTGCCAGCAGCGTCGCGGGGGTTTCAGATACGCAGTATTTT | CASSVAGVSDTQYF
17 | TRBJ2-5 | . | TRBV7-9 | . | TGTGCCAGCAGCTGGATTCGGGGAACCTCGTCACAAGAGACCCAGTACTTC | CASSWIRGTSSQETQYF
15 | TRBJ2-3 | TRBD1 | TRBV6-5 | . | TGTGCCAGCAGATACGCGGGACAGGATACAGATACGCAGTATTTT | CASRYAGQDTDTQYF
19 | TRBJ2-6 | TRBD2 | TRBV9 | . | TGTGCCAGCAGCTCCTATCCCCGCGGGGGGGCCTCTGGGGCCAACGTCCTGACTTTC | CASSSYPRGGASGANVLTF
18 | TRBJ2-7 | TRBD2 | TRBV7-2 | . | TGTGCCAGCAGCTTAGCACTAGCGGGGGCCTTAAACTCCTACGAGCAGTACTTC | CASSLALAGALNSYEQYF
14 | TRBJ2-1 | TRBD2 | TRBV4-3 | once | TGCGCCAGCAGCCAGGGGAGGGTGGGGGGTGAGCAGTTCTTC | CASSQGRVGGEQFF
15 | TRBJ1-6 | TRBD1 | TRBV28 | . | TGTGCCAGCACCAATCAGGGGGCATATAGTTCACCCCTCCACTTT | CASTNQGAYSSPLHF
16 | TRBJ2-1 | . | TRBV9 | once | TGTGCCAGCAGCGTAGTGGAGATCGGCTCCTACAATGAGCAGTTCTTC | CASSVVEIGSYNEQFF
12 | TRBJ1-1 | . | TRBV29-1 | . | TGCAGCGTTACTACTCAGAACACTGAAGCTTTCTTT | CSVTTQNTEAFF
15 | TRBJ2-7 | TRBD2 | TRBV5-1 | . | TGCGGGAGCAGCTTGGGACTAGCGGGGTCTTACGAGCAGTACTTC | CGSSLGLAGSYEQYF
14 | TRBJ2-1 | . | TRBV11-2 | . | TGTGCCAGCAGCTTAGGACTGGGCTACAATGAGCAGTTCTTC | CASSLGLGYNEQFF
16 | TRBJ2-1 | TRBD2 | TRBV10-3 | once | TGTGCCATCAGTGGAAATAGCGGGAAAGACTACAATGAGCAGTTCTTC | CAISGNSGKDYNEQFF
12 | TRBJ2-7 | . | TRBV15 | . | TGTGCCACCAGCAACAGCATTTACGAGCAGTACTTC | CATSNSIYEQYF
14 | TRBJ2-7 | . | TRBV6-5 | . | TGTGCCAGCAGTCCAACCAGGAACTCCTACGAGCAGTACTTC | CASSPTRNSYEQYF
13 | TRBJ2-5 | . | TRBV11-2 | . | TGTGCCAGCAGCTGGCGTGGCGGAGAGACCCAGTACTTC | CASSWRGGETQYF
13 | TRBJ2-5 | . | TRBV9 | . | TGTGCCAGCAGTTTGACACCCCCGGAGACCCAGTACTTC | CASSLTPPETQYF
15 | TRBJ2-1 | TRBD2 | TRBV6-1 | . | TGTGCCAGCAGTGATCGGGGGGGTATATACAATGAGCAGTTCTTC | CASSDRGGIYNEQFF